This T cell receptor beta chain was identified during a study of blood T cell repertoires in COVID-19. Across the study: The United States, Italy and Spain supplied acute and convalescent COVID-19 samples. PBMCs, B-cell-depleted T cells, or T cells provided the cDNA or gDNA that made up the material.

The germline gives CDR1 SGDLS, CDR2 YYNGEE. The CDR3 spans 20 residues. The ends lost 1 base at V and 2 bases at J; junction bases unmatched: 17. Authors' processing steps: The assay estimated nucleated cells by amplifying reference gene primers. Measured with immunoSEQ multiplex PCR; TCRdb has only the in-frame clones, and not every one. V, J and clone size reflect that table, while D and trimming were determined from the DNA. Of 110,000 to 150,000 clones in the sample, 80% were seen once. V is TRBV9 and J is TRBJ2-1, with 8 bases fitting TRBD1. The sequencing input was peripheral blood. This TCR was sampled from a man aged 70 or older who had recovered from COVID-19. The chain's CDR3 is CASSVMPRQGTQNPYNEQFF. In nucleotides, the CDR3 is TGTGCCAGCAGCGTAATGCCGCGACAGGGGACCCAAAACCCCTACAATGAGCAGTTCTTC. The entire variable domain, with the rest obtained from reference TRBV9 and TRBJ2-1, is as follows: DSGVTQTPKHLITATGQRVTLRCSPRSGDLSVYWYQQSLDQGLQFLIQYYNGEERAKGNILERFSAQQFPDLHSELNLSSLELGDSALYFCASSVMPRQGTQNPYNEQFFGPGTRLTVL.